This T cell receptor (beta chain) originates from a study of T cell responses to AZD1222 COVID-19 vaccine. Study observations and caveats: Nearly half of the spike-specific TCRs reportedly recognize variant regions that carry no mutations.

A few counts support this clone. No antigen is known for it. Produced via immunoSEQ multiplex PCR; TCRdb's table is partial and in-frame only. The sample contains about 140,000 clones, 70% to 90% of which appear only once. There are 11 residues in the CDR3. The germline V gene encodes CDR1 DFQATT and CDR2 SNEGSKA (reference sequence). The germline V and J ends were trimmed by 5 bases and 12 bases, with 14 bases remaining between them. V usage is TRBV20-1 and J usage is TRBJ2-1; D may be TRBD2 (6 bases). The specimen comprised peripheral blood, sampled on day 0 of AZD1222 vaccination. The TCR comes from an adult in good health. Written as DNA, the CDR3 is TGCAGTGCTTGGGTAGAGCGGGCGCAGTTCTTC. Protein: CSAWVERAQFF.